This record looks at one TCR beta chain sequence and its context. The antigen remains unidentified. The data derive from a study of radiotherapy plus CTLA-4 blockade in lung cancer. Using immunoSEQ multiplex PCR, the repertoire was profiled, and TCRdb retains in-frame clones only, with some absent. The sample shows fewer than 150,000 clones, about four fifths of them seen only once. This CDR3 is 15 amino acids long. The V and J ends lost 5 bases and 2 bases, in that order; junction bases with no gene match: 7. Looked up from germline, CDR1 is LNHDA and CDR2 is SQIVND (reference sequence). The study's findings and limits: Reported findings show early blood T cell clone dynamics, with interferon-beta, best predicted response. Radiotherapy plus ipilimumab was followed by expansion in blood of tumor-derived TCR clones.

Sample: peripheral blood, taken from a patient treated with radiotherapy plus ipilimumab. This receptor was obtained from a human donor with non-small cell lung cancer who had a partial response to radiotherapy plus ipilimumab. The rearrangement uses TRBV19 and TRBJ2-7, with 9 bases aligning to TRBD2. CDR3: CASSFRLADTYEQYF. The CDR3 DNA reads TGTGCCAGTAGTTTTCGACTAGCGGACACCTACGAGCAGTACTTC.